These 20 T cell receptor beta chains came from one sample sequenced in a study of spatial heterogeneity in lung cancer. Each CDR3 protein is one row after TCRdb ran MiXCR on the 5' RACE reads. The sample includes about 15,000 distinct CDR3 sequences, about 7.9% of them seen just once. The time point was: sample taken at primary tumor resection. Without sorting, whole RNA was sequenced from tumor, nontumor lung or frozen PBMC. Sequencing used PBMCs, obtained at surgery. These receptors came from a female donor with early-stage non-small cell lung cancer.

This clonotype came up a few times. The rearrangement links TRBV28 to TRBJ2-1, with 8 bases matching TRBD2. This CDR3 has 16 residues. V lost 5 bases and J lost 0; bases outside the gene matches: 6. Germline V gives CDR1 MDHEN, CDR2 SYDVKM. The CDR3, as DNA: TGTGCCAGCAGTCCCTCCAGCGGGAGCTCCTACAATGAGCAGTTCTTC. Protein product: CASSPSSGSSYNEQFF.

The table lists this clonotype with many counts. The J gene is TRBJ2-3, the V gene TRBV24-1; maybe TRBD1 (5 bases). Germline V CDR1 and CDR2: KGHDR, SFDVKD. Trimming removed 1 base at V and 2 bases at J, with 18 bases between. The CDR3 spans 18 residues. The CDR3 DNA sequence: TGTGCCACCAGTGATTTTTCCGTCGGCAGGGAACACACAGATACGCAGTATTTT. Residues: CATSDFSVGREHTDTQYF.

The table lists this clonotype with many counts. The gene calls are TRBV28 and TRBJ2-3; TRBD1 matches at 8 bases. This CDR3 comprises 15 residues. The V gene's germline CDR1 is MDHEN and CDR2 SYDVKM. V shed 4 bases, J shed 1 base, and the junction held 4 bases outside the gene matches. CDR3 protein: CASSSPGQGTDTQYF. DNA of the CDR3: TGTGCCAGCAGTTCGCCGGGACAGGGCACAGATACGCAGTATTTT.

This clonotype was counted many times. The chain uses TRBV6-1 and TRBJ2-3; D not certain. This CDR3 spans 15 amino acids. Trimming took off 7 bases at V and 0 bases at J, with 14 bases between the two ends. Germline V gene data show CDR1 as MNHNS and CDR2 as SASEGT. CDR3 amino acids: CASTYQRQSTDTQYF. Written as DNA, the CDR3 is TGTGCCAGCACTTACCAGCGCCAGAGCACAGATACGCAGTATTTT.

This clonotype was seen at least ten times. V gene TRBV2 combines with J gene TRBJ2-3, with TRBD2 identical over 10 bases. The germline gives CDR1 SNHLY, CDR2 FYNNEI. V shed 1 base, J shed 2 bases, and the junction held 3 bases outside the gene matches. The length of the CDR3 is 16 residues. CDR3 DNA sequence: TGTGCCAGCAGTGAAGGTCTAGCGGGAGCCACAGATACGCAGTATTTT. Protein: CASSEGLAGATDTQYF.

This clonotype has ten or more counts. V gene TRBV7-2 combines with J gene TRBJ2-3; 9 positions match TRBD2. The CDR3 extends over 15 amino acids. Germline V lookup: CDR1 SGHTA, CDR2 FQGNSA. J lost 2 bases, V lost 3 bases, and 3 bases had no gene match. CDR3 residues: CASSLPSGATDTQYF. DNA for the CDR3: TGTGCCAGCAGCTTGCCTAGCGGGGCCACAGATACGCAGTATTTT.

This clonotype counts as medium-sized. The rearrangement uses TRBV5-4 and TRBJ2-7; no clear D. The germline V and J ends were trimmed by 4 bases and 2 bases, with 4 bases remaining between them. Germline V lookup: CDR1 SGHNT, CDR2 YYREEE (reference sequence). The CDR3 has 11 amino acids. The CDR3 here is CASSTTYEQYF. The CDR3 DNA sequence: TGTGCCAGCAGCACTACCTACGAGCAGTACTTC.

This clonotype was found many times. V gene TRBV6-2 or TRBV6-3 combines with J gene TRBJ2-5; D call uncertain. The CDR3 spans 12 residues. The V gene's germline CDR1 is MNHEY and CDR2 SVGEGT. The V gene lost 5 bases and the J gene lost 4 bases, with 8 bases spanning the gap. The CDR3 loop reads CASSRRGETQYF. The CDR3 DNA reads TGTGCCAGCAGTCGGAGAGGAGAGACCCAGTACTTC.

This clonotype was seen ten or more times. The rearrangement joins TRBV3-1 to TRBJ2-3; D not resolved. Germline lookup yields CDR1 LGHDT and CDR2 YNNKEL (reference sequence). Trimming left V 5 bases short and J 7 bases short, with 7 bases between. The CDR3 length is 11 residues. The CDR3 reads CASSGSYTQYF. The CDR3 nucleotides read TGTGCCAGCAGCGGAAGCTATACGCAGTATTTT.

This clonotype was detected ten times or more. The chain uses TRBV7-2 and TRBJ2-4; TRBD2 aligns across 12 bases. With V trimmed by 3 bases and J by 10 bases, 4 bases remained unmatched. CDR1 is SGHTA and CDR2 is FQGNSA in the germline V gene. The length of the CDR3 is 14 residues. Written as DNA, the CDR3 is TGTGCCAGCAGCTTTGGGACTAGCGGGTCTATTCAGTACTTC. Its protein product is CASSFGTSGSIQYF.

In this sample, this clonotype turned up many times. CDR3 residues: CASPERLSSSYEQYF. DNA of the CDR3: TGCGCCAGCCCAGAGCGATTATCCTCGTCCTACGAGCAGTACTTC. The gene calls are TRBV10-1 and TRBJ2-7, with no clear D. V lost 8 bases and J 1 base, leaving 18 bases between the germline ends. This CDR3 is built from 15 residues. CDR1 is WNHNN and CDR2 is SYGVQD in the germline V gene (reference sequence).

By share, this clonotype ranks as medium-sized. V gene TRBV19 combines with J gene TRBJ2-4, with TRBD1 matching 11 bases. V dropped 4 bases and J dropped 5; count of bases not matched to a gene: 10. The germline V gene has CDR1 LNHDA and CDR2 SQIVND (reference sequence). The CDR3 has 17 amino acids. As DNA, the CDR3 is TGTGCCAGTAGTACCCCTAGGACAGGGGGCAACGAAAACATTCAGTACTTC. Residues: CASSTPRTGGNENIQYF.

A few counts support this clonotype. The chain links TRBV5-1 to TRBJ2-7; D call uncertain. Trimming shortened V by 4 bases and J by 3 bases, and 17 bases separated the two germline ends. Germline V gives CDR1 SGHRS, CDR2 YFSETQ. CDR3 length: 15 residues. CDR3 in amino acids: CASSRFQTPDYEQYF. The CDR3 DNA reads as TGCGCCAGCAGCCGATTTCAGACGCCAGACTACGAGCAGTACTTC.

This clonotype occurred many times. The chain uses TRBV4-1 and TRBJ1-3; D remains ambiguous. The CDR3 length is 12 residues. Trimming took off 4 bases at V and 1 base at J, with 2 bases between the two ends. Looked up from germline, CDR1 is MGHRA and CDR2 is YSYEKL. The CDR3 coding sequence is TGCGCCAGCAGCCTATCTGGAAACACCATATATTTT. It is translated as CASSLSGNTIYF.

This clonotype was found a few times. V gene TRBV28 combines with J gene TRBJ2-1; D unresolved. Germline CDR1 and CDR2: MDHEN and SYDVKM. The CDR3 runs to 12 residues. The V end was cut by 8 bases, the J end by 10 bases, with 15 bases between. The CDR3 reads CASRLNRAEQFF. The CDR3 bases are TGTGCCAGCCGGCTTAACCGGGCCGAGCAGTTCTTC.

This clonotype was observed at least ten times. J is TRBJ2-1 and V is TRBV2, with D tentatively TRBD1 (6 bases). The CDR3 is 14 residues long. The germline V gene encodes CDR1 SNHLY and CDR2 FYNNEI. Deletions cut 8 bases from V and 2 bases from J, with 13 bases between. The CDR3 is CASLPGVTYNEQFF. The CDR3 DNA reads TGTGCCAGCCTTCCAGGGGTCACCTACAATGAGCAGTTCTTC. The variable domain in full, completed from reference TRBV2 and TRBJ2-1, reads EPEVTQTPSHQVTQMGQEVILRCVPISNHLYFYWYRQILGQKVEFLVSFYNNEISEKSEIFDDQFSVERPDGSNFTLKIRSTKLEDSAMYFCASLPGVTYNEQFFGPGTRLTVL.

This clonotype was detected ten times or more. The V gene is TRBV15, the J gene TRBJ2-3; D perhaps matches TRBD1 (5 bases). Germline V gives CDR1 LNHNV, CDR2 YYDKDF (reference sequence). The CDR3 extends over 16 amino acids. V was clipped by 0 bases and J by 1 base, with 11 bases between them. CDR3 sequence reads: CATSRDQGAGTDTQYF. Written as DNA, the CDR3 is TGTGCCACCAGCAGAGATCAAGGGGCTGGCACAGATACGCAGTATTTT.

The sample holds many counts of this clonotype. J is TRBJ1-5 and V is TRBV19, with D perhaps matching TRBD1 (5 bases). Trimming took off 7 bases at V and 0 bases at J, with 22 bases between the two ends. The CDR3 contains 18 residues. Per germline, CDR1 LNHDA and CDR2 SQIVND (reference sequence). CDR3 DNA sequence: TGTGCCAGTATCGGAGGGGCAGCCCGAGCCTATAGCAATCAGCCCCAGCATTTT. Amino acid sequence: CASIGGAARAYSNQPQHF.

The sample holds many counts of this clonotype. This chain uses TRBV7-2 with TRBJ2-5; D gene ambiguous. The V end lost 1 base, the J end lost 0 bases, and 12 bases lay between the germline ends. The CDR3 sequence is 16 residues long. Germline V CDR1 and CDR2: SGHTA, FQGNSA. Here the CDR3 DNA reads TGTGCCAGCAGCTTAGTGCCTAGGATGTACCAAGAGACCCAGTACTTC. This sequence encodes CASSLVPRMYQETQYF.

This clonotype was seen ten or more times. The rearrangement uses TRBV2 and TRBJ2-7; either TRBD1 or TRBD2 may supply D (5 bases each). The CDR3 is made up of 11 amino acids. Trimming pared 3 bases from V and 11 bases from J, leaving 11 bases between. CDR1 and CDR2 (germline): SNHLY, FYNNEI. This chain's CDR3 is CASSESGTEYF. DNA of the CDR3: TGTGCCAGCAGTGAGTCCGGGACGGAGTACTTC.